The source of this T cell receptor beta chain is a study of T cells after yellow fever vaccination. Across the study: The SMART-Seq v4 Ultra Low Input method served to prepare the low-cell-number fractions. Regarding the study as a whole: At around 95% for CD4 and 70% to 90% for CD8, most primary-vaccination clones showed up again after the booster.

Germline V lookup: CDR1 MNHNS, CDR2 SASEGT. Germline trimming cut 5 bases from V and 0 bases from J; bases unmatched to any gene: 3. CDR3 size: 15 residues. A universal primer site and UMIs were added as TCR cDNA was made by 5'RACE template switching. A single record per CDR3 protein comes from TCRdb applying MiXCR to the 5' RACE reads. The sample has some 390,000 distinct CDR3 sequences; roughly a sixth are singletons. Turning to this clonotype: What it binds is unknown.

The clonotype comes from a man aged 18 to 29 who received the YFV17D yellow fever vaccine. V gene TRBV6-1 combines with J gene TRBJ2-3; 9 bases match TRBD1. Here the sequenced sample was PBMCs, taken before the yellow fever booster vaccination. CDR3 nucleotide sequence: TGTGCCAGCAGTAGACAGGGGGATAGCACAGATACGCAGTATTTT. It specifies CASSRQGDSTDTQYF.